The 4 T cell receptor beta chains given below trace back to one sample, sequenced in a study of tumor and adjacent non-tumor tissue in lung cancer. A modified ARM-PCR protocol with three rounds of nested PCR amplified TCRbeta. TCRdb reprocessed the multiplex PCR reads with MiXCR, giving one entry per CDR3 protein. The sample lists about 67,000 distinct CDR3 sequences; 76% were seen once. The template was RNA from unsorted bulk tissue. This non-tumor lung sample came from over 3 cm beyond the tumor edge. The sequenced sample consisted of distant non-tumor lung tissue. These receptors were collected from a man in his 60s with non-small cell lung cancer.

Remarks on this clonotype: An end of the junction differs from the germline gene, which may be a read error. V gene TRBV6-5 combines with J gene TRBJ1-1; no firm D call. Germline CDR1 is MNHEY and CDR2 is SVGAGI. The CDR3 loop spans 14 amino acids. The CDR3: CASNTSTENTETFF. DNA for the CDR3: TGTGCCAGCAATACTTCTACAGAGAACACTGAAACTTTCTTT.

A remark on this clonotype: A read error may produce the germline difference seen at one junction end. This sequence joins TRBV2 and TRBJ1-1, with D tentatively TRBD1 (5 bases). CDR1 is SNHLY, CDR2 FYNNEI, per germline. The CDR3 loop spans 13 amino acids. For the CDR3, the DNA is TGCGCGAGCAGTAATTCGGGGGGGGTTGAAGCTTTCTTT. It yields the protein CASSNSGGVEAFF.

A few counts support this clonotype. A read error may be the cause here, since a much bigger clone is one base away. The genes are TRBV25-1 and TRBJ1-5; maybe TRBD1 (5 bases). From germline, CDR1 is MGHDK and CDR2 SYGVNS. The CDR3 loop spans 13 amino acids. The CDR3 loop reads CTSSGAGNQPQHF. In nucleotides, the CDR3 is TGTACCAGCAGTGGGGCGGGCAATCAGCCCCAGCATTTT.

Concerning this clonotype itself: The final CDR3 position lacks the conserved phenylalanine or tryptophan, pointing to a likely read error. The chain employs TRBV4-2 and TRBJ2-7; 9 bases are a match to TRBD1. Per the germline V gene, CDR1 is LGHNA and CDR2 is YNFKEQ. The CDR3 loop spans 14 amino acids. Here the CDR3 reads CPSSPTGGRDGQYL. In DNA form, the CDR3 reads TGTCCCAGCAGCCCGACAGGGGGTAGGGACGGGCAGTACCTC.